This record looks at one T cell receptor beta chain sequence and its context. The data belong to a study of blood T cell repertoires in COVID-19. TCRdb keeps only in-frame clones here, not all; method: immunoSEQ multiplex PCR. The sample comprises some 280,000 clones, 89% of which are singletons, and 9.5% to 15% rests with the top ten. The specimen sequenced was peripheral blood. This sequence was found in a woman aged 55-75 years with acute or convalescent COVID-19.

The CDR3 loop is CAWGGQYNSPLHF. The CDR3 region has the DNA TGTGCCTGGGGGGGACAGTATAATTCACCCCTCCACTTT. V usage is TRBV30 and J usage is TRBJ1-6; TRBD1 aligns across 7 bases. The CDR3 spans 13 residues. The V and J ends lost 5 bases and 4 bases, in that order; junction bases with no gene match: 2. In germline, CDR1 is GTSNPN, CDR2 SVGIG (reference sequence).